The clone carrying this TCR beta chain was seen a single time. The source of the sample is a study of blood T cell repertoires in COVID-19. Study information: Acute and convalescent COVID-19 samples came from the United States, Italy and Spain. T cells, B-cell-depleted T cells, or PBMCs provided the cDNA or gDNA that served as material.

How the authors handled the data: Amplifying reference gene primers gave estimates of nucleated cell counts. Libraries were prepared by immunoSEQ multiplex PCR; TCRdb keeps only in-frame clonotypes and omits some of them. V, J and clone size derive from that table, while D and trimming were established from the DNA sequence. Here the sample spans approximately 500,000 clones, around nine tenths being singletons. The CDR3 extends over 16 amino acids. CDR1 is MNHEY, CDR2 SVGAGI, per germline. The ends were cut back, 4 bases at V and 1 base at J, with 16 bases in the middle. It was during active infection that Seattle patients were enrolled and then longitudinally followed.

The V and J genes are TRBV6-5 and TRBJ1-2; the D gene is possibly TRBD1 (6 bases). The clonotype comes from a woman aged 45-65 years with COVID-19, enrolled during active disease. The sequenced sample consisted of peripheral blood. This CDR3 is CASSSRLPRGNYGYTF. Written as DNA, the CDR3 is TGTGCCAGCAGTTCCCGACTGCCCAGGGGTAACTATGGCTACACCTTC.